These 32 T cell receptor beta chains originate from one sample sequenced in a study of blood T cell repertoires in COVID-19. Assay used: immunoSEQ multiplex PCR; TCRdb lists only in-frame clones, some missing. The data hold about 220,000 clones, with around 90% observed a single time. Input material: PBMCs or T cells enriched from blood (not recorded which). These receptor sequences come from a man between 25 and 39 years old who had been exposed to COVID-19.

This chain connects TRBV30 to TRBJ2-2; no clear D gene. V lost 1 base and J 8 bases, leaving 14 bases between the germline ends. This CDR3 region has 14 residues. CDR1 GTSNPN and CDR2 SVGIG come from the germline V gene (reference sequence). The CDR3 DNA reads as TGTGCCTGGAGTGCGGGTCGCCCGGCAGGGGAGCTGTTTTTT. Protein product: CAWSAGRPAGELFF.

The CDR3 DNA sequence: TGTGCCAGCAGCACGTCCGGGACAGGGTTGCAGTTTGGAAACACCATATATTTT. Protein product: CASSTSGTGLQFGNTIYF. This chain links TRBV5-4 with TRBJ1-3; 9 positions agree with TRBD1. The CDR3 contains 18 residues. The germline CDR1 and CDR2 sequences are SGHNT and YYREEE (reference sequence). Trimming took 4 bases from V and 3 from J; bases not matched to a gene: 14.

The genes are TRBV7-2 and TRBJ2-7, with TRBD1 as a possible D gene (5 bases). Germline assignment: CDR1 SGHTA and CDR2 FQGNSA. The CDR3 length is 15 residues. Trimming stripped 1 base from V and 2 bases from J, with 12 bases between. This chain's CDR3 is CASSLGWTQPYEQYF. The CDR3 DNA is TGTGCCAGCAGCTTAGGGTGGACACAACCCTACGAGCAGTACTTC.

The V gene is TRBV2, the J gene TRBJ1-2; 9 nucleotides line up with TRBD1. Germline-derived CDR1 and CDR2 are SNHLY and FYNNEI. The CDR3 length is 15 residues. Unmatched junction bases numbered 11, after V lost 6 bases and J lost 6 bases. The chain's CDR3 is CASRKDRGSLDGYTF. The CDR3 DNA reads as TGTGCCAGCAGAAAGGACAGGGGTTCGCTGGATGGCTACACCTTC.

The chain couples TRBV2 to TRBJ2-7, with D possibly being TRBD1 (5 bases). V dropped 4 bases and J dropped 5 bases, with 12 bases sitting between them. Germline V gives CDR1 SNHLY, CDR2 FYNNEI. The CDR3 runs 13 residues. The CDR3 DNA is TGTGCCAGCAGTGTCTTGACAGTTAACGAGCAGTACTTC. This gives the protein CASSVLTVNEQYF.

A few counts support this clone. J is TRBJ1-2 and V is TRBV21-1; TRBD1 reflects the table's D call only, with no check against the DNA. TRBV21-1 has pseudogene status. This CDR3 has 15 residues. The CDR3 coding sequence is TGTGCCAGCAGCAAAAAGACAGGCGTTAACTATGGCTACACCTTC. Protein product: CASSKKTGVNYGYTF.

The chain uses TRBV6-2 or TRBV6-3 and TRBJ2-2; TRBD1 aligns across 9 bases. From germline, CDR1 is MNHEY and CDR2 SVGEGT. CDR3 length equals 14 residues. J gave up 4 bases and V 6 bases, and 3 bases lay outside the gene matches. The CDR3 loop reads CASSDRGSTGELFF. The CDR3 DNA is TGTGCCAGCAGCGACAGGGGGTCCACCGGGGAGCTGTTTTTT.

V gene TRBV5-1 combines with J gene TRBJ1-1; 8 bases fit TRBD1. After removal of 0 bases from V and 0 bases from J, the junction contained 4 bases not matched to a gene. The germline CDR1 and CDR2 sequences are SGHRS and YFSETQ. The CDR3 consists of 16 residues. DNA for the CDR3: TGCGCCAGCAGCTTGGGTGCAGGGGGCATGAACACTGAAGCTTTCTTT. As protein: CASSLGAGGMNTEAFF.

V usage is TRBV6-2 or TRBV6-3 and J usage is TRBJ1-5, with 10 bases identical to TRBD1. The germline gives CDR1 MNHEY, CDR2 SVGEGT. Trimming removed 2 bases from V and 7 bases from J; junction bases left unmatched: 8. This CDR3 comprises 16 residues. CDR3 DNA: TGTGCCAGCAGTTACGGGGGGACAGGGGATCTACAGCCCCAGCATTTT. Translation gives CASSYGGTGDLQPQHF.

The genes are TRBV7-9 and TRBJ1-4, with D uncertain. The CDR3 loop spans 15 amino acids. Germline CDR1 and CDR2: SEHNR and FQNEAQ (reference sequence). The ends were cut back, 6 bases at V and 1 base at J, with 12 bases in the middle. Here the CDR3 DNA reads TGTGCCAGCAGGCTGTTTGAGGGAACTAATGAAAAACTGTTTTTT. Residues: CASRLFEGTNEKLFF.

The chain employs TRBV11-3 and TRBJ2-7; the match to TRBD2 covers 12 bases. J was trimmed by 5 bases and V by 1 base; bases with no gene match: 6. Per germline, CDR1 SGHNT and CDR2 YENEEA. This CDR3 spans 16 amino acids. The CDR3 DNA is TGTGCCAGCAGCTTAGGGACTAGCGGGGATCGGCACGAGCAGTACTTC. Its protein is CASSLGTSGDRHEQYF. The entire variable domain, with the rest obtained from reference TRBV11-3 and TRBJ2-7, is as follows: EAGVVQSPRYKIIEKKQPVAFWCNPISGHNTLYWYLQNLGQGPELLIRYENEEAVDDSQLPKDRFSAERLKGVDSTLKIQPAELGDSAVYLCASSLGTSGDRHEQYFGPGTRLTVT.

The CDR3 reads CASSHPGKEQYF. In nucleotides, the CDR3 is TGTGCCAGCAGTCATCCAGGGAAAGAGCAGTACTTC. This chain joins TRBV5-4 and TRBJ2-7; D might be TRBD1 (5 bases). CDR3 size: 12 residues. Trimming stripped 5 bases from V and 7 bases from J, with 13 bases between. CDR1 and CDR2 from the germline V gene are SGHNT and YYREEE (reference sequence).

DNA for the CDR3: TGTGCCAGGAGACAGGCTAGTCCGAACACTGAAGCTTTCTTT. The encoded protein is CARRQASPNTEAFF. The J gene is TRBJ1-1, the V gene TRBV21-1; the table's D gene call, TRBD1, was not cross checked with the DNA. TRBV21-1 is tagged as a pseudogene. This CDR3 is built from 14 residues.

The chain joins TRBV2 to TRBJ1-5; no reliable D call. The V and J ends lost 6 bases and 3 bases respectively, with 12 bases between them. The CDR3 covers 14 residues. CDR1 and CDR2 from the germline V gene are SNHLY and FYNNEI. The chain's CDR3 is CASSESGLNQPQHF. CDR3 DNA sequence: TGTGCCAGCAGCGAGAGCGGTCTCAATCAGCCCCAGCATTTT.

The V and J genes are TRBV4-2 and TRBJ1-6, with D maybe TRBD1 (5 bases). This CDR3 has 15 residues. From germline, CDR1 is LGHNA and CDR2 YNFKEQ. V lost 5 bases to trimming and J lost 10 bases, with 18 bases between them. The CDR3, as DNA: TGTGCCAGCAGCTTAAAAGGGGCAGAGCTCTCACCCCTCCACTTT. Its protein product is CASSLKGAELSPLHF.

The chain employs TRBV7-2 and TRBJ2-4; 8 bases are a match to TRBD2. In germline, CDR1 is SGHTA, CDR2 FQGNSA. J gave up 4 bases and V 4 bases, and 9 bases lay outside the gene matches. The CDR3 totals 16 residues. CDR3 sequence: CASSSPGGGQKNIQYF. The DNA for the CDR3 is TGTGCCAGCAGCTCGCCGGGGGGGGGCCAGAAAAACATTCAGTACTTC.

The genes are TRBV5-1 and TRBJ2-3; D is perhaps TRBD1 (5 bases). The germline gives CDR1 SGHRS, CDR2 YFSETQ. The CDR3 has 12 amino acids. The ends were cut back, 9 bases at V and 5 bases at J, with 13 bases in the middle. The CDR3 DNA reads TGCGCCACCAGGGCTTATGAAGATACGCAGTATTTT. This codes for CATRAYEDTQYF.

The CDR3 DNA reads as TGTGCCAGCAGCCGTGGGGGCAGCCCTGGAAACACCATATATTTT. As protein: CASSRGGSPGNTIYF. This chain connects TRBV14 to TRBJ1-3; a weak D match, TRBD1 (6 bases). Germline assignment: CDR1 SGHDN and CDR2 FVKESK. The V and J ends lost 4 bases and 2 bases respectively, with 12 bases between them. This CDR3 contains 15 residues.

The chain carries TRBV20-1 and TRBJ2-3, with 7 nucleotides matching TRBD1. Germline V gives CDR1 DFQATT, CDR2 SNEGSKA (reference sequence). Trimming took 3 bases from V and 2 from J; bases not matched to a gene: 11. This CDR3 is built from 16 residues. CDR3 nucleotide sequence: TGCAGTGCTAGTCTTTTTTTTGGACAGGTCACAGATACGCAGTATTTT. Residues: CSASLFFGQVTDTQYF.

The gene calls are TRBV7-9 and TRBJ2-1; D remains ambiguous. Trimming pared 5 bases from V and 7 bases from J, leaving 12 bases between. Germline V gives CDR1 SEHNR, CDR2 FQNEAQ (reference sequence). The CDR3 is 13 amino acids. This chain's CDR3 is CASSPSVSNEQFF. The CDR3 DNA reads TGTGCCAGCAGCCCCAGTGTGTCTAATGAGCAGTTCTTC.

V and J are TRBV18 and TRBJ2-3; D unclear. Germline loops: CDR1 KGHSH, CDR2 LQKENI. This CDR3 comprises 15 residues. The germline V and J ends were trimmed by 3 bases and 2 bases, with 12 bases remaining between them. The CDR3 sequence is CASSPSSGTTDTQYF. The CDR3 coding sequence is TGTGCCAGCTCACCGTCGTCAGGAACCACAGATACGCAGTATTTT.

On this clone itself: In the same sample, other DNA sequences code for this CDR3. The chain recombines TRBV9 with TRBJ2-1, with TRBD2 identical over 11 bases. Looked up from germline, CDR1 is SGDLS and CDR2 is YYNGEE. The trim removed 3 bases at V and 1 base at J, leaving 0 bases unmatched. The CDR3 is 15 amino acids. The CDR3 bases are TGTGCCAGCAGCGCTAGCGGGGGGTCCTACAATGAGCAGTTCTTC. This sequence encodes CASSASGGSYNEQFF.

This chain connects TRBV6-2 or TRBV6-3 to TRBJ2-3; 13 bases map to TRBD2. With V trimmed by 0 bases and J by 5 bases, 8 bases remained unmatched. The CDR3 is made up of 18 amino acids. Germline V lookup: CDR1 MNHEY, CDR2 SVGEGT. The CDR3 is CASSYSTSGGPQLDTQYF. CDR3 bases: TGTGCCAGCAGTTACTCGACTAGCGGGGGGCCACAATTAGATACGCAGTATTTT.

The V and J genes are TRBV9 and TRBJ2-5; TRBD2 matches at 12 bases. With V trimmed by 3 bases and J by 5 bases, 5 bases remained unmatched. The CDR3 spans 15 residues. Germline values: CDR1 SGDLS, CDR2 YYNGEE. CDR3 residues: CASSDGTSGLETQYF. Here the CDR3 DNA reads TGTGCCAGCAGCGACGGGACTAGCGGGCTGGAGACCCAGTACTTC.

The chain links TRBV5-5 to TRBJ2-3, with TRBD1 identical over 10 bases. The ends lost 4 bases at V and 4 bases at J; junction bases unmatched: 9. The CDR3 contains 16 residues. The germline CDR1 and CDR2 sequences are SGHKS and YYEKEE (reference sequence). CDR3: CASSATGTGDADTQYF. CDR3 nucleotide sequence: TGTGCCAGCAGCGCGACCGGGACAGGGGATGCAGATACGCAGTATTTT.

V usage is TRBV9 and J usage is TRBJ2-2, with 8 bases aligning to TRBD2. The CDR3 length is 17 residues. Germline values: CDR1 SGDLS, CDR2 YYNGEE. After removal of 4 bases from V and 6 bases from J, the junction contained 14 bases not matched to a gene. CDR3 sequence reads: CASSIQMRTSSAGELFF. For the CDR3, the DNA is TGTGCCAGCAGCATCCAGATGCGGACTAGCAGCGCCGGGGAGCTGTTTTTT. Using reference TRBV9 and TRBJ2-2 for the parts outside the CDR3, the full variable domain is DSGVTQTPKHLITATGQRVTLRCSPRSGDLSVYWYQQSLDQGLQFLIQYYNGEERAKGNILERFSAQQFPDLHSELNLSSLELGDSALYFCASSIQMRTSSAGELFFGEGSRLTVL.

The rearrangement uses TRBV6-5 and TRBJ1-5; D not resolved. CDR1 is MNHEY and CDR2 is SVGAGI in the germline V gene. V was shortened by 6 bases and J by 2 bases, with 5 bases between the two germline ends. This CDR3 has 12 amino acids. CDR3 DNA sequence: TGTGCCAGCAGGGGCGGCAATCAGCCCCAGCATTTT. Amino acid sequence: CASRGGNQPQHF.

This chain joins TRBV7-2 and TRBJ1-1, with 7 bases matching TRBD1. J lost 4 bases, V lost 5 bases, and 4 bases had no gene match. The germline V gene has CDR1 SGHTA and CDR2 FQGNSA. The CDR3 is 13 amino acids. In DNA form, the CDR3 reads TGTGCCAGCAGCCCCCACAGGGGCACTGAAGCTTTCTTT. Its protein is CASSPHRGTEAFF.

The chain uses TRBV2 and TRBJ2-1; TRBD2 matches 12 bases. V gave up 7 bases and J gave up 8 bases; unmatched junction bases: 6. This CDR3 comprises 14 residues. Germline V gives CDR1 SNHLY, CDR2 FYNNEI. CDR3 protein: CASTVGLAGDEQFF. CDR3 in DNA: TGTGCCAGCACCGTGGGACTAGCGGGCGATGAGCAGTTCTTC.

The chain uses TRBV30 and TRBJ1-2, with 7 nucleotides matching TRBD1. After removal of 1 base from V and 0 bases from J, the junction contained 2 bases not matched to a gene. The length of the CDR3 is 14 residues. Germline V gives CDR1 GTSNPN, CDR2 SVGIG (reference sequence). The CDR3 DNA is TGTGCCTGGAGTGACGGGACAGCTAACTATGGCTACACCTTC. Translated, it gives CAWSDGTANYGYTF.

V is TRBV4-1 and J is TRBJ2-5; the D gene is possibly TRBD2 (5 bases). The CDR3 extends over 15 amino acids. CDR1 and CDR2 from the germline V gene are MGHRA and YSYEKL. V lost 3 bases and J lost 7, with 18 bases in between. The DNA of the CDR3 is TGCGCCAGCAGCCAGCTCGGAGAGGGCCCCAGGACCCAGTACTTC. Its protein is CASSQLGEGPRTQYF.

The genes are TRBV3-1 (or the pseudogene TRBV3-2) and TRBJ2-2; D is uncertain. Looked up from germline, CDR1 is LGHDT and CDR2 is YNNKEL (reference sequence). The V end was cut by 2 bases, the J end by 3 bases, with 10 bases between. This CDR3 spans 15 amino acids. The CDR3 region is CASSQIGSDTGELFF. The CDR3 nucleotides are TGTGCCAGCAGCCAAATCGGGTCCGACACCGGGGAGCTGTTTTTT.